One sample yielded the 9 T cell receptor beta chains listed below, sequenced in a study of blood T cell repertoires in COVID-19. Sequenced by immunoSEQ multiplex PCR; TCRdb stores in-frame clones only, minus some. The table records about 150,000 clones, 80% of them present only once. The sequenced sample was peripheral blood. These receptors came from a man aged 55-75 years with acute or convalescent COVID-19.

This chain uses TRBV11-2 with TRBJ2-5, with 8 positions matching TRBD2. The ends lost 8 bases at V and 5 bases at J; junction bases unmatched: 4. The CDR3 has 12 residues. The germline CDR1 and CDR2 sequences are SGHAT and FQNNGV. CDR3 residues: CASGGGTETQYF. DNA for the CDR3: TGTGCCAGCGGCGGGGGGACGGAGACCCAGTACTTC. The variable domain in full, with the rest retrieved from reference TRBV11-2 and TRBJ2-5, is EAGVAQSPRYKIIEKRQSVAFWCNPISGHATLYWYQQILGQGPKLLIQFQNNGVVDDSQLPKDRFSAERLKGVDSTLKIQPAKLEDSAVYLCASGGGTETQYFGPGTRLLVL.

This chain connects TRBV10-2 to TRBJ2-3; TRBD2 aligns across 7 bases. The CDR3 is 12 residues long. The J segment lost 3 bases and the V segment lost 8 bases, leaving 2 bases of the junction unmatched. The germline gives CDR1 WSHSY, CDR2 SAAADI. The CDR3 coding sequence is TGCGCCAGCTGGGGGGGAACAGATACGCAGTATTTT. Its translation: CASWGGTDTQYF.

The chain links TRBV4-3 to TRBJ2-2; 9 bases are shared with TRBD2. Germline CDR1 LGHNA, CDR2 YSLEER. V shed 1 base, J shed 2 bases, and the junction held 2 bases outside the gene matches. The CDR3 runs to 16 residues. The CDR3 region has the DNA TGCGCCAGCAGCCAAGGGACTAGCGTTAACACCGGGGAGCTGTTTTTT. It encodes CASSQGTSVNTGELFF.

The CDR3 spells CASSPGGVAGSSGANVLTF. The CDR3 DNA sequence: TGTGCCAGCAGCCCTGGAGGCGTAGCGGGTTCCTCTGGGGCCAACGTCCTGACTTTC. V is TRBV5-4 and J is TRBJ2-6; 7 bases are a match to TRBD2. Trimming at V came to 4 bases and at J to 0 bases, leaving 13 bases not matched to a gene. This CDR3 region has 19 residues. The germline CDR1 and CDR2 sequences are SGHNT and YYREEE (reference sequence).

This chain joins TRBV5-5 and TRBJ1-4, with 7 bases fitting TRBD1. V shed 0 bases, J shed 4 bases, and the junction held 9 bases outside the gene matches. Germline CDR1 is SGHKS and CDR2 is YYEKEE (reference sequence). The CDR3 runs to 17 residues. CDR3 loop: CASSLVSTGQLNEKLFF. The CDR3, as DNA: TGTGCCAGCAGCTTGGTTTCGACGGGACAGCTTAATGAAAAACTGTTTTTT. Full variable domain (rest looked up from reference TRBV5-5 and TRBJ1-4): DAGVTQSPTHLIKTRGQQVTLRCSPISGHKSVSWYQQVLGQGPQFIFQYYEKEERGRGNFPDRFSARQFPNYSSELNVNALLLGDSALYLCASSLVSTGQLNEKLFFGSGTQLSVL.

The genes are TRBV5-6 and TRBJ2-7, with 7 positions matching TRBD1. The CDR3 length is 14 residues. Germline V gene lookup returns CDR1 SGHDT and CDR2 YYEEEE. J gave up 4 bases and V 7 bases, and 11 bases lay outside the gene matches. As DNA, the CDR3 is TGTGCCAGCCCCCGGACAGGTAAACCGTACGAGCAGTACTTC. This sequence encodes CASPRTGKPYEQYF.

This clone was recorded a few times. V gene TRBV7-2 combines with J gene TRBJ2-1; D ambiguous. The CDR3 has 14 residues. Looked up from germline, CDR1 is SGHTA and CDR2 is FQGNSA. Trimming removed 4 bases at V and 10 bases at J, with 17 bases between. DNA of the CDR3: TGTGCCAGCAGCTCGAGTCCGTCCGTTGCAGAGCAGTTCTTC. Protein product: CASSSSPSVAEQFF. Variable domain in full (rest from reference TRBV7-2 and TRBJ2-1): GAGVSQSPSNKVTEKGKDVELRCDPISGHTALYWYRQSLGQGLEFLIYFQGNSAPDKSGLPSDRFSAERTGGSVSTLTIQRTQQEDSAVYLCASSSSPSVAEQFFGPGTRLTVL.

The chain recombines TRBV5-5 with TRBJ2-7; D not resolved. Trimming took off 2 bases at V and 2 bases at J, with 5 bases between the two ends. Germline loops: CDR1 SGHKS, CDR2 YYEKEE (reference sequence). This CDR3 has 12 residues. CDR3 amino acids: CASSLSAYEQYF. CDR3 bases: TGTGCCAGCAGCTTATCCGCCTACGAGCAGTACTTC.

This clone was seen only once. J is TRBJ2-3 and V is TRBV5-1; 10 bases map to TRBD2. The CDR3 extends over 16 amino acids. The ends lost 4 bases at V and 1 base at J; junction bases unmatched: 6. The germline CDR1 and CDR2 sequences are SGHRS and YFSETQ. CDR3 in amino acids: CASSVSGTSGTDTQYF. The CDR3 coding sequence is TGCGCCAGCAGCGTCTCCGGGACTAGCGGCACAGATACGCAGTATTTT.